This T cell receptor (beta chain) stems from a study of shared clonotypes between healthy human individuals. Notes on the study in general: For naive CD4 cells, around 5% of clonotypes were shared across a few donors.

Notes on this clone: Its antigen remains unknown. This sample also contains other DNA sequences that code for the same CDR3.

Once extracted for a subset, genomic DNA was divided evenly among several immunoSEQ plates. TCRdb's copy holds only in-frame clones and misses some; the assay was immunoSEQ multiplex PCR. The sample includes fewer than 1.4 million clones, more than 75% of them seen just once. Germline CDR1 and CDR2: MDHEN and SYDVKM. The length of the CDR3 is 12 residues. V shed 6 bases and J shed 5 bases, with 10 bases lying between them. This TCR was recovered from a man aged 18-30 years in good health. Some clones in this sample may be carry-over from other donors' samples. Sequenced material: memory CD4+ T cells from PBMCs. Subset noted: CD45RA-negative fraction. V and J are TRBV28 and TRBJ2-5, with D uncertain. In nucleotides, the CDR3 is TGTGCCAGCAGCCCATCTCTGGAGACCCAGTACTTC. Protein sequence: CASSPSLETQYF.